The clone carrying this T cell receptor beta chain was seen once. The data were produced by immunoSEQ multiplex PCR, yet TCRdb's version contains in-frame clones alone and is incomplete. Of tens of thousands of clones in the sample, approximately 94% were seen once. This entry belongs to a study of T cells in localized non-small cell lung cancer. CDR3 length: 14 residues. Trimming cost V 8 bases and J 1 base; bases outside gene matches: 4. From germline, CDR1 is MNHEY and CDR2 SMNVEV (reference sequence). Sequences were derived from peripheral blood, sampled before any cancer treatment. This receptor was taken from a female donor over 55 with stage I lung adenocarcinoma. V usage is TRBV27 and J usage is TRBJ1-5; 8 bases match TRBD1. The CDR3 DNA reads TGTGCCAGCCACCGGACAGGGAGCAATCAGCCCCAGCATTTT. Translating it yields CASHRTGSNQPQHF.